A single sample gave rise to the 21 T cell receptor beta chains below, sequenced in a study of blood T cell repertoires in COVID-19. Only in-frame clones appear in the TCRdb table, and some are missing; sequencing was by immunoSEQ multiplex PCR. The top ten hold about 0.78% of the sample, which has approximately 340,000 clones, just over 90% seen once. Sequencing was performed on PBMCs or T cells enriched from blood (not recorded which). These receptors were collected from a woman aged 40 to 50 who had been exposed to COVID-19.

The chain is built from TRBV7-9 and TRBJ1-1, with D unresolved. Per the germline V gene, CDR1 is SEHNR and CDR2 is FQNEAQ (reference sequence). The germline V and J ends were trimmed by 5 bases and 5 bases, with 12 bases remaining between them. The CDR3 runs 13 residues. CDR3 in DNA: TGTGCCAGCAGCCCGGGAGTGAGGACTGAAGCTTTCTTT. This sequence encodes CASSPGVRTEAFF.

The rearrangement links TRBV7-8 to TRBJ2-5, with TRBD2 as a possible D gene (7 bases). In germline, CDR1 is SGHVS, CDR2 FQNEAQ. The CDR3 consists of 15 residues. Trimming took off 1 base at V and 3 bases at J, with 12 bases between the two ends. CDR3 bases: TGTGCCAGCAGCTTAGGATGGGAGGGGGAAGAGACCCAGTACTTC. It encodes CASSLGWEGEETQYF.

DNA for the CDR3: TGTGCCAGCAGTGCCGCGATGGACACTGAAGCTTTCTTT. Encoded protein: CASSAAMDTEAFF. The chain combines TRBV2 with TRBJ1-1; unclear D gene. The germline CDR1 and CDR2 sequences are SNHLY and FYNNEI. The CDR3 runs 13 residues. V lost 4 bases to trimming and J lost 3 bases, with 9 bases between them.

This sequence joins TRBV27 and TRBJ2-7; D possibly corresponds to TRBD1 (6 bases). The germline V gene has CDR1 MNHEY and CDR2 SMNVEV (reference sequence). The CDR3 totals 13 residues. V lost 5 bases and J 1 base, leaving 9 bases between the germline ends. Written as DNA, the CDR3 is TGTGCCAGCAGTCACGGACAGTCCTACGAGCAGTACTTC. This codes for CASSHGQSYEQYF.

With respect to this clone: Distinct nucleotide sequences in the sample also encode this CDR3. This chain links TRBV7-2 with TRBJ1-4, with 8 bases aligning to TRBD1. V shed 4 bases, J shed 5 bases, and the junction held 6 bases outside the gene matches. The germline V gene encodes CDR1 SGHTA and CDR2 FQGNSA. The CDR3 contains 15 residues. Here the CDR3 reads CASSSRQGLNEKLFF. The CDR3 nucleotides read TGTGCCAGCAGCTCGCGACAGGGGTTGAATGAAAAACTGTTTTTT.

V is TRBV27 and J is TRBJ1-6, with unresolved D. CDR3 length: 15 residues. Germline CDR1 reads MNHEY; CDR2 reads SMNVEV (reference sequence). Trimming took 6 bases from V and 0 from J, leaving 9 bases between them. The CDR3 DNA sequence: TGTGCCAGCAGCCCACAGAGCTCCTATAATTCACCCCTCCACTTT. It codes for CASSPQSSYNSPLHF.

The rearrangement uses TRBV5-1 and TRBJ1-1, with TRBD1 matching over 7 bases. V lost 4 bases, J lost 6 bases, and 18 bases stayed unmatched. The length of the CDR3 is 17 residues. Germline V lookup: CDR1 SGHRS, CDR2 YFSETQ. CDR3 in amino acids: CASSRSGGQTRRAEAFF. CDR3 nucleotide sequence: TGCGCCAGCAGCAGATCAGGGGGACAGACCCGGCGGGCTGAAGCTTTCTTT.

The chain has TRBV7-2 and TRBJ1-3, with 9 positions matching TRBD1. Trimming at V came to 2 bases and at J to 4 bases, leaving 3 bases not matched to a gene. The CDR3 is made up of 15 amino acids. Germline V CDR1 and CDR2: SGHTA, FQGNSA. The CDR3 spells CASSLRQGVGNTIYF. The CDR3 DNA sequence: TGTGCCAGCAGCTTAAGACAGGGGGTAGGAAACACCATATATTTT.

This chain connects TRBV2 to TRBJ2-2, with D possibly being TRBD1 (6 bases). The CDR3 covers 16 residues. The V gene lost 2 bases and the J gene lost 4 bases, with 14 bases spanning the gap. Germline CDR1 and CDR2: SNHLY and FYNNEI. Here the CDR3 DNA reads TGTGCCAGCAGTGAAACCTTTGGGGGCACCACCGGGGAGCTGTTTTTT. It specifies CASSETFGGTTGELFF.

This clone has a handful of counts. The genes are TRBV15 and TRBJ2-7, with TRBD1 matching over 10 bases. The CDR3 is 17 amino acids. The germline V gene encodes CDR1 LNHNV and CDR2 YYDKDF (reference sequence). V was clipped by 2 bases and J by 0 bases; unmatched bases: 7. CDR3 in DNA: TGTGCCACCAGCAGACGACCGGGACAGGGGCGCTCCTACGAGCAGTACTTC. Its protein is CATSRRPGQGRSYEQYF. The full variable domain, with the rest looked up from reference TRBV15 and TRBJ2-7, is DAMVIQNPRYQVTQFGKPVTLSCSQTLNHNVMYWYQQKSSQAPKLLFHYYDKDFNNEADTPDNFQSRRPNTSFCFLDIRSPGLGDTAMYLCATSRRPGQGRSYEQYFGPGTRLTVT.

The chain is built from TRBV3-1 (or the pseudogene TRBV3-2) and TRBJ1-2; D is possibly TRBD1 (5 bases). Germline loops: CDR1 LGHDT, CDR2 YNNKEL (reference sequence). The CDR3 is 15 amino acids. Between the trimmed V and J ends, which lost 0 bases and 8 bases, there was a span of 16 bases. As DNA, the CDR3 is TGTGCCAGCAGCCAAGAAGCAGCCAGGGTTGGAGGCTACACCTTC. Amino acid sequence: CASSQEAARVGGYTF.

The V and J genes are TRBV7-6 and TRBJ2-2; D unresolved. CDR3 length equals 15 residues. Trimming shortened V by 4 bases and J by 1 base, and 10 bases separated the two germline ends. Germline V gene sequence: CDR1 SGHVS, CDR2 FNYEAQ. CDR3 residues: CASSSQEMNTGELFF. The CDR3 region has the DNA TGTGCCAGCAGCTCACAAGAAATGAACACCGGGGAGCTGTTTTTT.

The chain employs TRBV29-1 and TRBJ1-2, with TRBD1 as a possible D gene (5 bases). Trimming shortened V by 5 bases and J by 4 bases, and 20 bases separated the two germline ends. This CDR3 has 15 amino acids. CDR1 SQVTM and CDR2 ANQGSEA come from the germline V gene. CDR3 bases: TGCAGCGTTTCCGTGGGGGGGATCTCCGGCTATGGCTACACCTTC. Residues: CSVSVGGISGYGYTF.

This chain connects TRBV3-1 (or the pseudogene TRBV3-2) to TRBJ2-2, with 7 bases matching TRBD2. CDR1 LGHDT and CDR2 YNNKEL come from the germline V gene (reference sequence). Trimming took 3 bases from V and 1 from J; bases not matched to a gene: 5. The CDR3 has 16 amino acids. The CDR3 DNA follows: TGTGCCAGCAGCCAGTTTAGCGGGTGGAACACCGGGGAGCTGTTTTTT. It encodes CASSQFSGWNTGELFF.

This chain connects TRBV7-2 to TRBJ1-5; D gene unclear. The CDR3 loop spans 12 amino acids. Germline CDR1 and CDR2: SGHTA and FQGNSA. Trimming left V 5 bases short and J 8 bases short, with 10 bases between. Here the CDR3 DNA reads TGTGCCAGCAGCGGCGGGATGGAGCCCCAGCATTTT. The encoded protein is CASSGGMEPQHF.

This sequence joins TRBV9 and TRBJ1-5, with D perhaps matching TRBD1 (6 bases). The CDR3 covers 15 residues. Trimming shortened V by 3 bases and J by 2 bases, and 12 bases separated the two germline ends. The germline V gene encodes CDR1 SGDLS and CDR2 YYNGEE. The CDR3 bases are TGTGCCAGCAGCGGCCAGGGGTCGGGCAATCAGCCCCAGCATTTT. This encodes CASSGQGSGNQPQHF.

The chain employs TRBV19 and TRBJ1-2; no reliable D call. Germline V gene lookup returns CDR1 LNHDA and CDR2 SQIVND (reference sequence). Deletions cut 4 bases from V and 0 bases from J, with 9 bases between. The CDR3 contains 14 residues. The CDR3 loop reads CASSRPDSNYGYTF. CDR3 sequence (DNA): TGTGCCAGTAGTAGACCGGACTCTAACTATGGCTACACCTTC.

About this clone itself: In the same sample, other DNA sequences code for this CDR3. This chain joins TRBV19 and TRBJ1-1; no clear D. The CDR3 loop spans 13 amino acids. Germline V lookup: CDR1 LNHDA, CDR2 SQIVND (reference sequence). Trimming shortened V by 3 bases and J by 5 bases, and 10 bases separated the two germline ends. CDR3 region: CASSISRGTEAFF. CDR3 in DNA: TGTGCCAGTAGTATTTCCCGGGGTACTGAAGCTTTCTTT.

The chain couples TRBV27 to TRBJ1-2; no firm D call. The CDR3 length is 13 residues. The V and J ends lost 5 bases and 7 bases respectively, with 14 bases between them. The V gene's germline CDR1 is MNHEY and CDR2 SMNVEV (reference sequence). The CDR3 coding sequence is TGTGCCAGCAGTATCTCGCCCCGAGGTGGCTACACCTTC. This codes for CASSISPRGGYTF.

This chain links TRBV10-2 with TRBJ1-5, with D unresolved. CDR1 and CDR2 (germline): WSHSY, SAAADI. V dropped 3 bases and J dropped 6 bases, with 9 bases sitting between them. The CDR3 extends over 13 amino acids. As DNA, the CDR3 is TGCGCCAGCAGTGAACAGTCTGGTCAGCCCCAGCATTTT. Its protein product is CASSEQSGQPQHF.

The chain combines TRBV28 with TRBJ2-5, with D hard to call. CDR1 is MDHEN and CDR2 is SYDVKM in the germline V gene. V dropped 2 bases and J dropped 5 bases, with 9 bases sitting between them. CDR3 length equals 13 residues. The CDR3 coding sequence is TGTGCCAGCAGTTTACCGGGTCTCGAGACCCAGTACTTC. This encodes CASSLPGLETQYF.